This is a list of T cell receptor beta chains from one sample in a study of CD8+ T cells in alopecia areata. The table came from immunoSEQ multiplex PCR; TCRdb's copy has only in-frame clones and leaves some out. The profile shows 150,000 to 200,000 clones, 59% of them singletons. The sample was CD4+ T cells sorted from blood, taken at week 0. Receptor source: a human donor with alopecia areata. The CDR3 runs from the conserved cysteine through the conserved F or W. D genes are given only for firm matches. Part of the rows lack a size; the others show once, few, many or a class for expanded clones.

>TRBV5-1|-|TRBD1|TRBJ2-5
CASSLGQGKEETQYF
TGCGCCAGCAGCCTTGGACAGGGTAAAGAAGAGACCCAGTACTTC
>TRBV7-2|-|-|TRBJ2-7
CASSRGPAGQYF
TGTGCCAGCAGTCGCGGACCCGCGGGGCAGTACTTC
>TRBV25-1|-|-|TRBJ1-2
CASSEGGAGVPFIYGYTF
TGTGCCAGCAGTGAAGGGGGGGCAGGGGTCCCTTTTATCTATGGCTACACCTTC
>TRBV29-1|once|-|TRBJ2-7
CSVRVTGLSYF
TGCAGCGTTCGTGTAACAGGGTTATCGTACTTC
>TRBV30|-|-|TRBJ1-3
CAWSAGGGNTIYF
TGTGCCTGGAGCGCTGGCGGAGGAAACACCATATATTTT
>TRBV25-1|-|-|TRBJ2-6
CASSLTRSGANVLTF
TGTGCCAGCAGCCTCACCCGCTCTGGGGCCAACGTCCTGACTTTC
>TRBV18|-|-|TRBJ2-7
CASSPLNSYEQYF
TGTGCCAGCTCACCACTCAATTCCTACGAGCAGTACTTC
>TRBV7-9|-|TRBD1|TRBJ2-7
CASSLAGTEPYEQYF
TGTGCCAGCAGCTTAGCCGGGACAGAACCCTACGAGCAGTACTTC
>TRBV4-1|-|-|TRBJ1-2
CASSQDNQGAENNGYTF
TGCGCCAGCAGCCAAGATAACCAGGGCGCCGAAAATAATGGCTACACCTTC
>TRBV5-1|-|-|TRBJ2-1
CASSLGRDNEQFF
TGCGCCAGCAGCTTGGGACGAGACAATGAGCAGTTCTTC
>TRBV29-1|-|-|TRBJ1-4
CSAQTANNEKLFF
TGCAGCGCCCAGACAGCCAATAATGAAAAACTGTTTTTT
>TRBV13|-|-|TRBJ2-3
CASSLGYLGGRDTQYF
TGTGCCAGCAGCTTGGGGTATTTAGGGGGGCGAGATACGCAGTATTTT
>TRBV29-1|-|-|TRBJ2-5
CSVEGQILQETQYF
TGCAGCGTTGAAGGTCAGATACTACAAGAGACCCAGTACTTC
>TRBV29-1|-|-|TRBJ2-5
CSVEFGSETQYF
TGCAGCGTTGAGTTCGGGTCAGAGACCCAGTACTTC
>TRBV10-3|-|-|TRBJ2-7
CAVGGMGEQYF
TGTGCCGTTGGGGGTATGGGTGAGCAGTACTTC
>TRBV5-1|-|-|TRBJ2-3
CASGTTDTQYF
TGCGCCAGCGGAACAACAGATACGCAGTATTTT
>TRBV7-9|-|TRBD2|TRBJ2-3
CASTLLSGGSDTQYF
TGTGCCAGCACCCTCTTGAGCGGGGGATCAGATACGCAGTATTTT
>TRBV9|-|-|TRBJ1-1
CASSPGPEAFF
TGTGCCAGCAGTCCAGGCCCTGAAGCTTTCTTT
>TRBV27|few|TRBD2|TRBJ2-1
CASSLGTSGVNEQFF
TGTGCCAGCAGCCTCGGGACTAGCGGGGTTAATGAGCAGTTCTTC
>TRBV30|few|TRBD2|TRBJ2-7
CAWSGLAGDYEQYF
TGTGCCTGGAGTGGACTAGCGGGTGACTACGAGCAGTACTTC
>TRBV10-3|-|-|TRBJ2-2
CAISDRPEAGELFF
TGTGCCATCAGTGACAGGCCTGAGGCCGGGGAGCTGTTTTTT
>TRBV7-3|-|-|TRBJ2-3
CASSLNRGGGTDTQYF
TGTGCCAGCAGCTTAAACAGGGGAGGTGGGACAGATACGCAGTATTTT
>TRBV7-3|-|-|TRBJ2-3
CASSLGPDTQYF
TGTGCCAGCAGCTTAGGTCCGGATACGCAGTATTTT
>TRBV6-1|-|-|TRBJ2-5
CASVWSSHQETQYF
TGTGCCAGCGTCTGGAGTTCACATCAGGAGACCCAGTACTTC
>TRBV28|few|TRBD1|TRBJ1-5
CASSLSQGIYSNQPQHF
TGTGCCAGCAGCTTATCACAGGGGATATATAGCAATCAGCCCCAGCATTTT
>TRBV11-1|-|TRBD2|TRBJ2-1
CASSWSGGQFF
TGTGCCAGCAGCTGGTCGGGGGGGCAGTTCTTC
>TRBV5-1|-|-|TRBJ2-3
CASSLARRGSYTDTQYF
TGCGCCAGCAGCTTGGCCCGTCGAGGGTCCTACACAGATACGCAGTATTTT
>TRBV4-1|-|TRBD1|TRBJ2-1
CASSQGGKDRGSYNEQFF
TGCGCCAGCAGCCAGGGCGGGAAGGACAGGGGATCCTACAATGAGCAGTTCTTC
>TRBV11-3|-|-|TRBJ2-5
CASSHRQRPAETQYF
TGTGCCAGCAGCCATCGACAGCGCCCCGCGGAGACCCAGTACTTC
>TRBV30|-|-|TRBJ1-2
CAWSSLTMGYTF
TGTGCCTGGAGTTCCCTAACTATGGGCTACACCTTC
>TRBV29-1|-|-|TRBJ2-7
CSVESRAGYEQYF
TGCAGCGTTGAATCCAGGGCGGGGTACGAGCAGTACTTC
>TRBV2|-|TRBD1|TRBJ1-5
CASSGQGDGQPQHF
TGTGCCAGCAGTGGACAGGGAGATGGTCAGCCCCAGCATTTT
>TRBV6-5|-|TRBD1|TRBJ2-2
CASRPGQGANGELFF
TGTGCCAGCAGGCCTGGACAGGGGGCTAACGGGGAGCTGTTTTTT
>TRBV18|few|TRBD1|TRBJ1-6
CASSRDRLNSPLHF
TGTGCCAGCTCACGGGACAGACTTAATTCACCCCTCCACTTT
>TRBV10-3|-|TRBD1|TRBJ2-2
CAISEGQGTGELFF
TGTGCCATCAGCGAGGGACAGGGAACCGGGGAGCTGTTTTTT
>TRBV29-1|-|-|TRBJ1-1
CSAKQVVNTEAFF
TGCAGCGCTAAACAGGTAGTGAACACTGAAGCTTTCTTT
>TRBV5-1|few|-|TRBJ2-2
CASSLVLADTGELFF
TGCGCCAGCAGCTTGGTTTTAGCGGACACCGGGGAGCTGTTTTTT
>TRBV5-1|-|TRBD1|TRBJ2-3
CASSLGQGASTDTQYF
TGCGCCAGCAGCTTGGGACAGGGGGCAAGCACAGATACGCAGTATTTT
>TRBV29-1|few|TRBD2|TRBJ2-5
CSVHQRGRSQETQYF
TGCAGCGTGCACCAGCGGGGGCGTTCACAAGAGACCCAGTACTTC
>TRBV27|-|-|TRBJ1-5
CASSLSWGQPQHF
TGTGCCAGCAGTTTATCATGGGGTCAGCCCCAGCATTTT
>TRBV10-3|few|TRBD1|TRBJ1-6
CAIALTGGFGNSPLHF
TGTGCCATCGCGCTGACAGGGGGCTTCGGGAATTCACCCCTCCACTTT
>TRBV29-1|-|TRBD1|TRBJ2-7
CSGITGVEQYF
TGCAGCGGAATAACAGGGGTCGAGCAGTACTTC
>TRBV11-2|once|-|TRBJ1-2
CASSLYDASYGYTF
TGTGCCAGCAGCTTATACGACGCTAGCTATGGCTACACCTTC
>TRBV27|-|-|TRBJ1-6
CASRRRRDSPLHF
TGTGCCAGCAGGAGACGTAGGGATTCACCCCTCCACTTT
>TRBV2|-|-|TRBJ1-1
CASSVRDTEAFF
TGTGCCAGCAGTGTTCGGGACACTGAAGCTTTCTTT
>TRBV30|-|-|TRBJ1-5
CAWSVGRSNQPQHF
TGTGCCTGGAGTGTAGGTCGTAGCAATCAGCCCCAGCATTTT
>TRBV19|many|-|TRBJ2-1
CASSIYIQSDEQFF
TGTGCCAGTAGTATCTACATTCAATCGGATGAGCAGTTCTTC
>TRBV29-1|-|-|TRBJ1-4
CSVGEPNEKLFF
TGCAGCGTAGGCGAGCCTAATGAAAAACTGTTTTTT